Included here is one T cell receptor beta chain sequence, with context. This record comes from a study of shared clonotypes between healthy human individuals. As defined, naive CD8 cells were CD45RO-negative and positively selected for CCR7, with terminally differentiated effector memory CD45RA+ cells excluded. CDR1 SGHDN and CDR2 FVKESK come from the germline V gene. The CDR3 extends over 14 amino acids. After removal of 5 bases from V and 3 bases from J, the junction contained 7 bases not matched to a gene. Sequencing used immunoSEQ multiplex PCR; TCRdb keeps in-frame clones, though not all of them. The profile shows about 2,100,000 clones, about 92% of them singletons.

The sequenced sample consisted of naive CD8+ T cells from PBMCs. J is TRBJ2-7 and V is TRBV14; TRBD2 aligns across 7 bases. This TCR was sampled from a man aged 18 to 30 in good health. Some clones in this sample may be carry-over from other donors' samples. The CDR3 region is CASSGLGGNYEQYF. The CDR3, as DNA: TGTGCCAGCAGCGGCCTGGGGGGGAACTACGAGCAGTACTTC.